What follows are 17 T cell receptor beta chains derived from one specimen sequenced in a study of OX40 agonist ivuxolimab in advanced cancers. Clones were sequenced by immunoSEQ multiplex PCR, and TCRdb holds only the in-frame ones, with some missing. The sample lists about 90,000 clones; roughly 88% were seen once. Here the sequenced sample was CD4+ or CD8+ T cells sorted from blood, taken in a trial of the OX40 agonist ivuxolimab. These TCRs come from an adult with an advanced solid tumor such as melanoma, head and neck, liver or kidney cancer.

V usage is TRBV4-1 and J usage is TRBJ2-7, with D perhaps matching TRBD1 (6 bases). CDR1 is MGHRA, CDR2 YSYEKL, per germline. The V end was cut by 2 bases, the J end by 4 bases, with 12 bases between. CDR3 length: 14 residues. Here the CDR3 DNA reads TGCGCCAGCAGCCAAACAGGGACGGGTTACGAGCAGTACTTC. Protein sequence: CASSQTGTGYEQYF.

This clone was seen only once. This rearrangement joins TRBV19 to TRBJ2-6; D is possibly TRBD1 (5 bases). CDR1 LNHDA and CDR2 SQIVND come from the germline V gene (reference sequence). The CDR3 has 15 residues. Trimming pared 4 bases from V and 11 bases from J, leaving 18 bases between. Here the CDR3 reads CASSTIGAGFDVLTF. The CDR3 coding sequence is TGTGCCAGTAGTACTATAGGAGCAGGGTTCGACGTCCTGACTTTC.

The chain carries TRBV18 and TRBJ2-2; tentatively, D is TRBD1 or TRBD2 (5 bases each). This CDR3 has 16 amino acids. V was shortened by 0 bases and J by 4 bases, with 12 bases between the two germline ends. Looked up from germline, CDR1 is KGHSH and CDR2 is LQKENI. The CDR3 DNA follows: TGTGCCAGCTCACCACCAGGGGTGGGAGCCACCGGGGAGCTGTTTTTT. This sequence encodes CASSPPGVGATGELFF.

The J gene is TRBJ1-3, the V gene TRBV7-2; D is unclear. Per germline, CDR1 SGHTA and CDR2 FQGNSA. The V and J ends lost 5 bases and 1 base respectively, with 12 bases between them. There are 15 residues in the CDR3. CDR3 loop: CASSEVRSSGNTIYF. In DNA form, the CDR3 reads TGTGCCAGCAGCGAGGTGCGGAGTTCTGGAAACACCATATATTTT. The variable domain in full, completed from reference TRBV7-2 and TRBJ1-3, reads GAGVSQSPSNKVTEKGKDVELRCDPISGHTALYWYRQSLGQGLEFLIYFQGNSAPDKSGLPSDRFSAERTGGSVSTLTIQRTQQEDSAVYLCASSEVRSSGNTIYFGEGSWLTVV.

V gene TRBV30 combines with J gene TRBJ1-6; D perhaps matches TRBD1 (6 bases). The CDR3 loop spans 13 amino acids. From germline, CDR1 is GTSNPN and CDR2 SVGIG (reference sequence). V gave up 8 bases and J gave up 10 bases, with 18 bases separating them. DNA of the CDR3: TGTGCCGCCTCCCAGGGGCGAGGGTCACCCCTCCACTTT. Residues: CAASQGRGSPLHF.

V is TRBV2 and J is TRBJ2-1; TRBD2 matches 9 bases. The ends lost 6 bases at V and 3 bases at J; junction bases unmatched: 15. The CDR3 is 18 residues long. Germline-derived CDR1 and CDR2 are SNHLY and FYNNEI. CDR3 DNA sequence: TGTGCCAGCAGGGCCCCCGGGACTAGCTTCAAAGGCTACAATGAGCAGTTCTTC. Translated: CASRAPGTSFKGYNEQFF.

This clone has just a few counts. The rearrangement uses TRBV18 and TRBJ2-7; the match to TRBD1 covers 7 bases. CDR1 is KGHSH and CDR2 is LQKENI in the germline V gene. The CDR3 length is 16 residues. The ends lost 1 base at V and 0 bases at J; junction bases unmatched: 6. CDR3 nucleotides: TGTGCCAGCTCACCACGTAGGGGGACAGTCTCCTACGAGCAGTACTTC. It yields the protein CASSPRRGTVSYEQYF.

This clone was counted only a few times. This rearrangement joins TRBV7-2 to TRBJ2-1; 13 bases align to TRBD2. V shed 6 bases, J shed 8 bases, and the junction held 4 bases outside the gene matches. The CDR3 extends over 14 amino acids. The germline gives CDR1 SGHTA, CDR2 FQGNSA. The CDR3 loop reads CASRLAGGHHEQFF. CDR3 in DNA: TGTGCCAGCAGACTAGCGGGAGGGCACCATGAGCAGTTCTTC. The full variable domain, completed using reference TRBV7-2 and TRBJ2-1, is GAGVSQSPSNKVTEKGKDVELRCDPISGHTALYWYRQSLGQGLEFLIYFQGNSAPDKSGLPSDRFSAERTGGSVSTLTIQRTQQEDSAVYLCASRLAGGHHEQFFGPGTRLTVL.

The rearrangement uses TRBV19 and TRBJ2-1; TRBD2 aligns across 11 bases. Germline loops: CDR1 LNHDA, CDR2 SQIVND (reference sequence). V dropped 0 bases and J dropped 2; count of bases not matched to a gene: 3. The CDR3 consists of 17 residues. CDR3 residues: CASSIDSGRATYNEQFF. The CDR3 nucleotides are TGTGCCAGTAGTATAGATAGCGGGAGGGCCACCTACAATGAGCAGTTCTTC.

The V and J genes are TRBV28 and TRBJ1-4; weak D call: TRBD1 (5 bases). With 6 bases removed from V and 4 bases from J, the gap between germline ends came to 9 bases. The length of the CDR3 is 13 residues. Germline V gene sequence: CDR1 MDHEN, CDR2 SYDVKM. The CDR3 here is CASREQGNEKLFF. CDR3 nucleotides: TGTGCCAGCAGGGAGCAGGGTAATGAAAAACTGTTTTTT.

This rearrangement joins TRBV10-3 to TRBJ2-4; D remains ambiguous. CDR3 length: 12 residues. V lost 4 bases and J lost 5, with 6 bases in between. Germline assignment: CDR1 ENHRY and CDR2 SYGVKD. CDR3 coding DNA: TGTGCCATCAGTGGTTTAGAAAACATTCAGTACTTC. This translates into CAISGLENIQYF.

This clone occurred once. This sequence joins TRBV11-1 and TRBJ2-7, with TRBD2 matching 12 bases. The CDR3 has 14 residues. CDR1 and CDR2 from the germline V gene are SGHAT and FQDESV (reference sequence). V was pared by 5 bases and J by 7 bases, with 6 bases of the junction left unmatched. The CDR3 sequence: CASSHLAGGPEQYF. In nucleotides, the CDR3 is TGTGCCAGCAGCCATCTAGCGGGAGGGCCGGAGCAGTACTTC.

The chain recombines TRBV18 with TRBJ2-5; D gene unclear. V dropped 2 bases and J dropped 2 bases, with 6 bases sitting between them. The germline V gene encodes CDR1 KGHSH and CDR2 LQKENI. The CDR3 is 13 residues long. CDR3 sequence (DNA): TGTGCCAGCTCACCAATAATACAAGAGACCCAGTACTTC. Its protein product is CASSPIIQETQYF.

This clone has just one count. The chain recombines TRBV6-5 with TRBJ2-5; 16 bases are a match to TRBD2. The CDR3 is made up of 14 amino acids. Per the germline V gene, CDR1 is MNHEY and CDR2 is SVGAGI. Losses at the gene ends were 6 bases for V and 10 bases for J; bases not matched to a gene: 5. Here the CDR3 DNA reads TGTGCCAGCAGCCCCGGGACTAGCGGGAGGGGCCAGTACTTC. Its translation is CASSPGTSGRGQYF.

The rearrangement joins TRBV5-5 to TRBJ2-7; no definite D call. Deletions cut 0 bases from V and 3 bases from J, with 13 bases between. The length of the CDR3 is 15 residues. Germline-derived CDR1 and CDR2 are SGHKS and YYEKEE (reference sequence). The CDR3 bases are TGTGCCAGCAGCTTGGCCCTCTACCGACTCTACGAGCAGTACTTC. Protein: CASSLALYRLYEQYF.

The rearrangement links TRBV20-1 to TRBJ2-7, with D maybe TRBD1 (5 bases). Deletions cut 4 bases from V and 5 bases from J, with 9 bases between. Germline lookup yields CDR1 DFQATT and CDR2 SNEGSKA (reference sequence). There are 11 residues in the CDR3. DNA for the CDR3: TGCAGTGCTAAGCAGGGAAACGAGCAGTACTTC. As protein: CSAKQGNEQYF.

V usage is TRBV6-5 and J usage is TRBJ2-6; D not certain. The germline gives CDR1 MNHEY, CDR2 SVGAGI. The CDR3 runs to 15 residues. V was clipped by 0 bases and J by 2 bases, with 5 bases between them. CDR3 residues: CASSYSRTGANVLTF. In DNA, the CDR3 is TGTGCCAGCAGTTACTCCAGAACTGGGGCCAACGTCCTGACTTTC.